This TCR beta chain was identified in a study of immune characterization of retroperitoneal liposarcoma. This clonotype was recorded at least ten times. MiXCR, applied by TCRdb to the PCR reads, yields one record per CDR3 protein. This sample has a few thousand distinct CDR3 sequences; roughly 27% occur once, and the top ten carry less than 20%. The CDR3 consists of 15 residues. The germline V and J ends were trimmed by 5 bases and 0 bases, with 11 bases remaining between them. This sequence originates from a female donor with retroperitoneal liposarcoma. The sample consisted of tumor tissue. The chain uses TRBV12-3 or TRBV12-4 and TRBJ2-1; maybe TRBD2 (6 bases). The CDR3 region is CASSRDSSSYNEQFF. CDR3 sequence (DNA): TGTGCCAGCAGTCGGGACTCCAGCTCCTACAATGAGCAGTTCTTC.